A single TCR beta chain is shown here with its context. These data come from a study of cytomegalovirus exposure and HLA in healthy donors. Primers included in the PCR were 60 Vbeta and 13 Jbeta primers. TCRdb's copy holds only in-frame clones and misses some; the assay was immunoSEQ multiplex PCR. The sample has around 140,000 clones; 75% are singletons. Trimming stripped 0 bases from V and 1 base from J, with 21 bases between. The CDR3 has 18 amino acids. Germline V lookup: CDR1 SQVTM, CDR2 ANQGSEA. The source of this sequence is a man aged 25 to 45 in good health and CMV-seronegative. This chain links TRBV29-1 with TRBJ1-2; D call uncertain. Sequenced input: PBMCs. The CDR3 sequence is CSVEDLEGAGNDNYGYTF. In DNA form, the CDR3 reads TGCAGCGTTGAAGACCTAGAGGGTGCAGGCAATGATAACTATGGCTACACCTTC.